Given below is one T cell receptor beta chain in context. Some clones are missing from TCRdb's copy, which holds only in-frame ones; the method was immunoSEQ multiplex PCR. The sample has about 240,000 clones; roughly nine tenths are singletons. This entry belongs to a study of blood T cell repertoires in COVID-19. Background on the study: Spain, Italy and the United States supplied samples that represented acute and convalescent COVID-19. PBMCs, B-cell-depleted T cells, or T cells provided the cDNA or gDNA that made up the material.

Germline V CDR1 and CDR2: SGHNT, YENEEA. With 5 bases clipped from V and 3 bases from J, the junction kept 6 bases outside the gene matches. CDR3 length: 16 amino acids. Sample: peripheral blood. The TCR comes from a man in his sixties with acute or convalescent COVID-19. The rearrangement links TRBV11-3 to TRBJ2-3, with 12 bases that match TRBD2. The CDR3 is CASSKRLAGVTDTQYF. The CDR3 DNA sequence: TGTGCCAGCAGCAAAAGACTAGCGGGAGTAACAGATACGCAGTATTTT.